This TCR beta chain emerged from a study of regulatory T cells in long-lasting Graves disease. The time point denotes: persistent/refractory GD, antithyroid drugs over 5 years with positive TRAb. Extracted PBMC RNA gave rise to the TCR library. Per the germline V gene, CDR1 is LNHNV and CDR2 is YYDKDF (reference sequence). V lost 5 bases and J lost 8, with 21 bases in between. CDR3 length: 15 amino acids. In this sample, this clonotype turned up many times. Through Arm-PCR of CDR3 regions and iRepertoire HTBI primers, TCR beta libraries were built. TCRdb analysed the multiplex PCR reads with MiXCR anew, one entry per CDR3 protein. The sample records 450,000 or so distinct CDR3 sequences, around a fifth being singletons.

The sample here was peripheral blood mononuclear cells (PBMCs), taken when the disease was refractory, from a patient treated with antithyroid drugs. The receptor was derived from a female donor with Graves disease. This chain joins TRBV15 and TRBJ1-2; no reliable D call. The CDR3 DNA follows: TGTGCCACCAGCCCTCCTAGGCGGGAGAAGGGAGGCTACACCTTC. It specifies CATSPPRREKGGYTF.